This is a list of T cell receptor beta chains from one sample in a study of metastatic and nonmetastatic thyroid tumors. TCRdb re-called clones via MiXCR from the PCR reads. The sample lists about 32,000 clones, about 18% occurring once. Sample: blood. These receptors were obtained from a female donor with papillary thyroid cancer or a benign thyroid nodule (not recorded which). Some clones in this sample may be carry-over from other donors' samples. The CDR3 runs from the conserved cysteine through the conserved F or W. The D gene is left open where the match is weak. The size field is filled for only some rows; it gives once, few, many or a size class.

V gene: TRBV7-9; D gene: TRBD2; clone size: many; J gene: TRBJ2-1; CDR3 protein: CASSLGGLAGSYNEQFF; CDR3 DNA: TGTGCCAGCAGCTTAGGGGGCCTAGCGGGGTCCTACAATGAGCAGTTCTTC
V gene: TRBV6-6; D gene: NA; clone size: many; J gene: TRBJ1-2; CDR3 protein: CASSYGSNDYGYTF; CDR3 DNA: TGTGCCAGCAGTTACGGCAGCAATGACTATGGCTACACCTTC
V gene: TRBV19; D gene: TRBD2; clone size: few; J gene: TRBJ2-7; CDR3 protein: CASSTSGTGGYEQYF; CDR3 DNA: TGTGCCAGTAGTACTAGCGGGACTGGGGGTTACGAGCAGTACTTC
V gene: TRBV20-1; D gene: TRBD1; clone size: many; J gene: TRBJ1-5; CDR3 protein: CSASGTVNQPQHF; CDR3 DNA: TGCAGTGCTTCCGGGACAGTCAATCAGCCCCAGCATTTT
V gene: TRBV7-2; D gene: TRBD2; clone size: many; J gene: TRBJ2-1; CDR3 protein: CASRSSGSSYNEQFF; CDR3 DNA: TGTGCCAGCAGGTCTAGCGGGAGCTCCTACAATGAGCAGTTCTTC
V gene: TRBV20-1; D gene: NA; clone size: NA; J gene: TRBJ2-3; CDR3 protein: CSASRRTDTQYF; CDR3 DNA: TGCAGTGCTAGTAGGCGCACAGATACGCAGTATTTT
V gene: TRBV7-9; D gene: NA; clone size: many; J gene: TRBJ2-1; CDR3 protein: CASIQTDEQFF; CDR3 DNA: TGTGCCAGCATCCAAACGGATGAGCAGTTCTTC
V gene: TRBV6-1; D gene: NA; clone size: NA; J gene: TRBJ2-1; CDR3 protein: CASHRGYNEQFF; CDR3 DNA: TGTGCCAGCCATCGGGGATACAATGAGCAGTTCTTC
V gene: TRBV12-3/TRBV12-4; D gene: NA; clone size: medium-sized; J gene: TRBJ2-2; CDR3 protein: CASSLRTPTGELFF; CDR3 DNA: TGTGCCAGCAGTTTAAGGACTCCTACCGGGGAGCTGTTTTTT
V gene: TRBV5-1; D gene: NA; clone size: once; J gene: TRBJ1-6; CDR3 protein: CASSLGGSYNSPLHF; CDR3 DNA: TGCGCCAGCAGCTTGGGAGGTTCCTATAATTCACCCCTCCACTTT
V gene: TRBV5-1; D gene: NA; clone size: many; J gene: TRBJ2-3; CDR3 protein: CASSPISADTQYF; CDR3 DNA: TGCGCCAGCAGCCCAATCTCGGCAGATACGCAGTATTTT
V gene: TRBV20-1; D gene: TRBD1; clone size: many; J gene: TRBJ2-7; CDR3 protein: CSALGQGSHEQYF; CDR3 DNA: TGCAGTGCGCTAGGACAGGGGAGCCACGAGCAGTACTTC
V gene: TRBV6-5; D gene: NA; clone size: NA; J gene: TRBJ2-1; CDR3 protein: CASSRASLTPAYNEQFF; CDR3 DNA: TGTGCCAGCAGTCGCGCCTCCCTGACCCCGGCCTACAATGAGCAGTTCTTC
V gene: TRBV28; D gene: NA; clone size: NA; J gene: TRBJ2-7; CDR3 protein: CASSLFTGSYEQYF; CDR3 DNA: TGTGCCAGCAGTTTATTCACGGGTTCCTACGAGCAGTACTTC
V gene: TRBV5-5; D gene: TRBD2; clone size: many; J gene: TRBJ2-7; CDR3 protein: CASSLTSGRTYEQYF; CDR3 DNA: TGTGCCAGCAGCTTAACTAGCGGGCGAACCTACGAGCAGTACTTC
V gene: TRBV11-2; D gene: TRBD2; clone size: many; J gene: TRBJ2-3; CDR3 protein: CASSPGLAGFADTQYF; CDR3 DNA: TGTGCCAGCAGCCCTGGACTAGCGGGGTTCGCGGATACGCAGTATTTT
V gene: TRBV14; D gene: NA; clone size: many; J gene: TRBJ2-7; CDR3 protein: CASSPDSIYEQYF; CDR3 DNA: TGTGCCAGCAGCCCTGACAGCATCTACGAGCAGTACTTC
V gene: TRBV4-2; D gene: TRBD2; clone size: medium-sized; J gene: TRBJ2-3; CDR3 protein: CASSPLAGEGTDTQYF; CDR3 DNA: TGTGCCAGCAGCCCGTTAGCGGGGGAAGGCACAGATACGCAGTATTTT
V gene: TRBV27; D gene: TRBD2; clone size: NA; J gene: TRBJ2-7; CDR3 protein: CASSLDGTSAYEQYF; CDR3 DNA: TGTGCCAGCAGTTTAGACGGGACTAGCGCTTACGAGCAGTACTTC
V gene: TRBV7-8; D gene: NA; clone size: NA; J gene: TRBJ2-3; CDR3 protein: CASSLTPSTDTQYF; CDR3 DNA: TGTGCCAGCAGCCTTACCCCTAGCACAGATACGCAGTATTTT
V gene: TRBV5-6; D gene: NA; clone size: many; J gene: TRBJ2-7; CDR3 protein: CASSLGPLSYEQYF; CDR3 DNA: TGTGCCAGCAGCTTGGGGCCGCTCTCCTACGAGCAGTACTTC
V gene: TRBV11-2; D gene: TRBD1; clone size: NA; J gene: TRBJ1-2; CDR3 protein: CASSLVSGDRGGYTF; CDR3 DNA: TGTGCCAGCAGCTTAGTTTCCGGGGACAGGGGCGGCTACACCTTC
V gene: TRBV6-2/TRBV6-3; D gene: NA; clone size: many; J gene: TRBJ2-3; CDR3 protein: CASSYSPTSTDTQYF; CDR3 DNA: TGTGCCAGCAGTTACAGTCCCACTAGCACAGATACGCAGTATTTT
V gene: TRBV3-1; D gene: NA; clone size: NA; J gene: TRBJ2-7; CDR3 protein: CASKQMDEQYF; CDR3 DNA: TGTGCCAGCAAACAAATGGACGAGCAGTACTTC
V gene: TRBV24-1; D gene: NA; clone size: many; J gene: TRBJ1-2; CDR3 protein: CATSDLYRDGYTF; CDR3 DNA: TGTGCCACCAGTGATTTGTACAGGGATGGCTACACCTTC
V gene: TRBV10-2; D gene: NA; clone size: many; J gene: TRBJ1-2; CDR3 protein: CASSAYGVDYGYTF; CDR3 DNA: TGCGCCAGCAGTGCCTATGGAGTAGACTATGGCTACACCTTC
V gene: TRBV12-3/TRBV12-4; D gene: NA; clone size: NA; J gene: TRBJ2-7; CDR3 protein: CASRRELAYEQYF; CDR3 DNA: TGTGCCAGCAGGAGGGAACTAGCCTACGAGCAGTACTTC
V gene: TRBV6-5; D gene: NA; clone size: few; J gene: TRBJ2-7; CDR3 protein: CASSYSGEQYF; CDR3 DNA: TGTGCCAGCAGTTACTCCGGCGAGCAGTACTTC
V gene: TRBV24-1; D gene: NA; clone size: few; J gene: TRBJ1-2; CDR3 protein: CATSGLRDGYGYTF; CDR3 DNA: TGTGCCACCAGTGGTTTGCGGGATGGCTATGGCTACACCTTC
V gene: TRBV20-1; D gene: TRBD2; clone size: NA; J gene: TRBJ2-7; CDR3 protein: CSAPQRGLAREGEQYF; CDR3 DNA: TGCAGTGCACCTCAACGAGGACTAGCGCGAGAAGGGGAGCAGTACTTC
V gene: TRBV20-1; D gene: NA; clone size: many; J gene: TRBJ1-4; CDR3 protein: CSVPGRDEKLFF; CDR3 DNA: TGCAGTGTTCCGGGGAGGGATGAAAAACTGTTTTTT
V gene: TRBV28; D gene: NA; clone size: many; J gene: TRBJ2-4; CDR3 protein: CASSYSGTARIQYF; CDR3 DNA: TGTGCCAGCAGTTACTCCGGGACCGCCCGAATTCAGTACTTC
V gene: TRBV6-1; D gene: NA; clone size: medium-sized; J gene: TRBJ1-1; CDR3 protein: CASSLMGYLTSEAFF; CDR3 DNA: TGTGCCAGCAGCCTTATGGGATACTTGACTAGTGAAGCTTTCTTT
V gene: TRBV11-2; D gene: NA; clone size: NA; J gene: TRBJ2-5; CDR3 protein: CASSLATRTQYF; CDR3 DNA: TGTGCCAGCAGCTTAGCGACCCGGACCCAGTACTTC
V gene: TRBV20-1; D gene: NA; clone size: once; J gene: TRBJ2-7; CDR3 protein: CSARDGRHPYEQYF; CDR3 DNA: TGCAGTGCTAGAGATGGTAGACACCCCTACGAGCAGTACTTC
V gene: TRBV29-1; D gene: NA; clone size: NA; J gene: TRBJ2-2; CDR3 protein: CSVEAGDTGELFF; CDR3 DNA: TGCAGCGTTGAAGCCGGAGACACCGGGGAGCTGTTTTTT
V gene: TRBV18; D gene: NA; clone size: many; J gene: TRBJ1-5; CDR3 protein: CASSPSGGGRVSNQPQHF; CDR3 DNA: TGTGCCAGCTCACCCTCCGGGGGGGGCAGGGTAAGCAATCAGCCCCAGCATTTT
V gene: TRBV12-3/TRBV12-4; D gene: TRBD1; clone size: few; J gene: TRBJ2-2; CDR3 protein: CASSLRTGTSGELFF; CDR3 DNA: TGTGCCAGCAGTTTAAGGACAGGGACCAGCGGGGAGCTGTTTTTT
V gene: TRBV11-2; D gene: TRBD1; clone size: NA; J gene: TRBJ1-1; CDR3 protein: CASSPGTGMNTEAFF; CDR3 DNA: TGTGCCAGCAGCCCCGGGACAGGGATGAACACTGAAGCTTTCTTT
V gene: TRBV7-9; D gene: TRBD1; clone size: many; J gene: TRBJ1-5; CDR3 protein: CASSLNRGPPDSNQPQHF; CDR3 DNA: TGTGCCAGCAGCCTTAACAGGGGGCCCCCTGATAGCAATCAGCCCCAGCATTTT
V gene: TRBV30; D gene: NA; clone size: many; J gene: TRBJ1-3; CDR3 protein: CAWSFGAATSGNTIYF; CDR3 DNA: TGTGCCTGGAGTTTCGGTGCAGCCACCTCTGGAAACACCATATATTTT
V gene: TRBV3-1; D gene: TRBD1; clone size: many; J gene: TRBJ2-7; CDR3 protein: CASSQALGTGLGEQYF; CDR3 DNA: TGTGCCAGCAGCCAAGCTCTCGGGACAGGCCTCGGGGAGCAGTACTTC
V gene: TRBV3-1; D gene: NA; clone size: many; J gene: TRBJ1-6; CDR3 protein: CASSPQDPTVRISPLHF; CDR3 DNA: TGTGCCAGCAGCCCACAGGACCCCACGGTCCGCATTTCACCCCTCCACTTT
V gene: TRBV19; D gene: NA; clone size: few; J gene: TRBJ1-6; CDR3 protein: CASSIRATPLHF; CDR3 DNA: TGTGCCAGTAGTATCCGTGCGACACCCCTCCACTTT
V gene: TRBV19; D gene: NA; clone size: few; J gene: TRBJ2-7; CDR3 protein: CASSIVAGYEQYF; CDR3 DNA: TGTGCCAGTAGTATAGTGGCAGGCTACGAGCAGTACTTC
V gene: TRBV3-1; D gene: NA; clone size: many; J gene: TRBJ2-3; CDR3 protein: CASSQDASTDTQYF; CDR3 DNA: TGTGCCAGCAGCCAAGACGCTAGCACAGATACGCAGTATTTT
V gene: TRBV6-5; D gene: NA; clone size: many; J gene: TRBJ2-5; CDR3 protein: CASSYGGGSETQYF; CDR3 DNA: TGTGCCAGCAGTTACGGAGGGGGCTCAGAGACCCAGTACTTC
V gene: TRBV10-3; D gene: TRBD2; clone size: many; J gene: TRBJ2-4; CDR3 protein: CAISQGLAGGRAKNIQYF; CDR3 DNA: TGTGCCATCAGTCAAGGACTAGCGGGGGGGCGAGCCAAAAACATTCAGTACTTC
V gene: TRBV7-3; D gene: TRBD1; clone size: NA; J gene: TRBJ1-1; CDR3 protein: CASSSTGGEGEAFF; CDR3 DNA: TGTGCCAGCAGCTCTACAGGGGGCGAGGGTGAAGCTTTCTTT
V gene: TRBV12-3/TRBV12-4; D gene: NA; clone size: many; J gene: TRBJ2-1; CDR3 protein: CASSFWNDEQFF; CDR3 DNA: TGTGCCAGCAGTTTTTGGAACGATGAGCAGTTCTTC
V gene: TRBV5-1; D gene: NA; clone size: once; J gene: TRBJ2-5; CDR3 protein: CASSLGTAAVETQYF; CDR3 DNA: TGCGCCAGCAGCTTGGGTACTGCTGCCGTCGAGACCCAGTACTTC
V gene: TRBV2; D gene: NA; clone size: NA; J gene: TRBJ2-2; CDR3 protein: CASRRGSTGELFF; CDR3 DNA: TGTGCCAGCAGGAGGGGGAGCACCGGGGAGCTGTTTTTT
V gene: TRBV11-2; D gene: NA; clone size: many; J gene: TRBJ2-1; CDR3 protein: CASSLVAASYNEQFF; CDR3 DNA: TGTGCCAGCAGCTTGGTGGCCGCCTCCTACAATGAGCAGTTCTTC
V gene: TRBV2; D gene: NA; clone size: many; J gene: TRBJ2-1; CDR3 protein: CASSEGWTTNEQFF; CDR3 DNA: TGTGCCAGCAGTGAGGGTTGGACAACTAATGAGCAGTTCTTC
V gene: TRBV6-1; D gene: NA; clone size: NA; J gene: TRBJ1-5; CDR3 protein: CASSEAWPGRGQPQHF; CDR3 DNA: TGTGCCAGCAGTGAAGCCTGGCCAGGGAGAGGTCAGCCCCAGCATTTT
V gene: TRBV6-1; D gene: TRBD1; clone size: many; J gene: TRBJ1-1; CDR3 protein: CASSEQGGNTEAFF; CDR3 DNA: TGTGCCAGCAGTGAACAGGGGGGGAACACTGAAGCTTTCTTT
V gene: TRBV5-1; D gene: NA; clone size: NA; J gene: TRBJ2-7; CDR3 protein: CASSLDSPYEQYF; CDR3 DNA: TGCGCCAGCAGCTTAGACAGCCCCTACGAGCAGTACTTC
V gene: TRBV18; D gene: NA; clone size: many; J gene: TRBJ1-4; CDR3 protein: CASSLTTGGSNEKLFF; CDR3 DNA: TGTGCCAGCTCACTGACAACGGGAGGTTCTAATGAAAAACTGTTTTTT
V gene: TRBV20-1; D gene: TRBD2; clone size: NA; J gene: TRBJ2-5; CDR3 protein: CSARDARGGQETQYF; CDR3 DNA: TGCAGTGCTAGAGATGCGCGGGGGGGACAAGAGACCCAGTACTTC